This TCR beta chain was recovered during a study of OX40 agonist ivuxolimab in advanced cancers. Looking at the study overall: Mean age around 60 years, range about 23 to 80; nearly 85% male.

Sequencing was performed with immunoSEQ multiplex PCR; in TCRdb, only in-frame clones are kept and a portion is missing. The table shows roughly 16,000 clones, with roughly 84% occurring only once. A note on this clone: Its target is not known.

Points from the study as a whole: In general, CD8+ T cells held more expanded clones than CD4+ did, on average. By week 6 at 0.1 to 3.0 mg/kg, blood CD4+ and CD8+ T cells had expanded clonally. Nonresponders included some who also had low normalized T-cell clonal expansion.

This receptor was taken from an adult with an advanced solid tumor such as melanoma, head and neck, liver or kidney cancer. The sample in question was CD4+ or CD8+ T cells sorted from blood, obtained in a trial of the OX40 agonist ivuxolimab.

For the CDR3, the DNA is TGTGCCAGTAGTATCCAGGCGACAGTTGGCTACACCTTC. This sequence encodes CASSIQATVGYTF. The chain carries TRBV19 and TRBJ1-2; tentative D call: TRBD1 (5 bases). Trimming took off 3 bases at V and 7 bases at J, with 12 bases between the two ends. Germline values: CDR1 LNHDA, CDR2 SQIVND (reference sequence). The CDR3 spans 13 residues. The whole variable domain, remainder taken from reference TRBV19 and TRBJ1-2, is DGGITQSPKYLFRKEGQNVTLSCEQNLNHDAMYWYRQDPGQGLRLIYYSQIVNDFQKGDIAEGYSVSREKKESFPLTVTSAQKNPTAFYLCASSIQATVGYTFGSGTRLTVV.